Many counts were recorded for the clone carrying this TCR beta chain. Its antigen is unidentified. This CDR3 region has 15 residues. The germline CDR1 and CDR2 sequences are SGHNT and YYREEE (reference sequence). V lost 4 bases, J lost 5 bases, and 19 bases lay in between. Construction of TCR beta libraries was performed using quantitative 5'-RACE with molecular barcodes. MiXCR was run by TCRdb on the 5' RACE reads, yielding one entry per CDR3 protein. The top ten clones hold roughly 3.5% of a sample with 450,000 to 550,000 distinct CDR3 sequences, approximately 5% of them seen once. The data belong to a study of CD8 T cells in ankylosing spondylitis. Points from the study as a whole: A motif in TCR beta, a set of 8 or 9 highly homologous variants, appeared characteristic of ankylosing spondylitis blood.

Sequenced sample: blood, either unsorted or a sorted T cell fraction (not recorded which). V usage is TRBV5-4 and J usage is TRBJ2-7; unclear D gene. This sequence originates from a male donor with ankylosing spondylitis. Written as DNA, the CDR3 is TGTGCCAGCAGCAGTGCGTGGGCAGGTTTGAACGAGCAGTACTTC. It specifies CASSSAWAGLNEQYF.